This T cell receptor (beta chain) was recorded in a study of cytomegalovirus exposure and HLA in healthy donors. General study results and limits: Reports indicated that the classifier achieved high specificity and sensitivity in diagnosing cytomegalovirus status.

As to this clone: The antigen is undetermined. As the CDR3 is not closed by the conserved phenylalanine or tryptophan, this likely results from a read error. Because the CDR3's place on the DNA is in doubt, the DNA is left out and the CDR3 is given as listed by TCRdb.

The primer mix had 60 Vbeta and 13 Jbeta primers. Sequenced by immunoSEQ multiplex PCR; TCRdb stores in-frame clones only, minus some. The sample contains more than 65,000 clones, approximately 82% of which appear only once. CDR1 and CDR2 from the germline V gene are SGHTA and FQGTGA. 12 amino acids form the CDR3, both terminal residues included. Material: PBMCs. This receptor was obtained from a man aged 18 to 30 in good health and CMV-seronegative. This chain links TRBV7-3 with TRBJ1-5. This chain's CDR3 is CASSSGVVRLWI.